This paragraph reports one T cell receptor beta chain. Its antigen remains undetermined. Nothing much larger sits one base from this clone, and base qualities are not available. Each collaborating institution followed its own protocols to collect whole blood in K2EDTA tubes. For TCRbeta analysis, collaborator samples were shipped as frozen whole blood, as isolated PBMCs, or as DNA extracted from either sample type. The CDR3 covers 14 residues, taking in both the cysteine and the phenylalanine. Of all the DNA, just the CDR3 is kept, 42 bases in frame from base 1. In the germline V gene (reference sequence), CDR1 corresponds to MNHNY and CDR2 to SVGAGI. V is cut by 2 bases and J by 6 bases, and the space between the germline ends is 13 bases. This sample was taken from a study of blood T cell repertoires in COVID-19 (dated by TCRdb to between 2020 and 2021). Regarding the complete study: The collaborator samples originated in the United States, Italy and Spain and spanned the acute and convalescent phases of COVID-19. The samples were drawn from two sources: the first 160 participants of the ongoing ImmuneRACE study, and fewer than 1,500 subjects contributed by 6 global collaborators. Nearly every sample came with metadata listing a de-identified subject ID, COVID-19 status, age in years and sex. The prospective study material was composed of cDNA or gDNA derived from T cells, B-cell-depleted T cells, or PBMCs. The repertoires were released in a freely available public database meant as a resource for research on the immune response to SARS-CoV-2. Where available, HLA class I and class II types were obtained from metadata supplied by the sample provider rather than from assay-based typing. The dataset comprised deeply sampled blood TCRbeta repertoires from subjects exposed to, actively infected with, or recovered from COVID-19.

The investigation overall reported the following: Clinical and demographic metadata were provided uncurated, with the amount varying by source and participant.

TCRbeta CDR3 regions were amplified from genomic DNA using the immunoSEQ Assay, a bias-controlled multiplex PCR. The study's processing was this. The number of nucleated cells in each sample was estimated from the amplification of reference gene primers within the assay. To quantify the absolute abundance of each unique TCRbeta CDR3 rearrangement, sequence reads were collapsed and filtered. Productive Simpson clonality was computed per sample as the square root of Simpson's diversity index over productive rearrangements. What TCRdb holds here is the immuneACCESS table cut down to in-frame rearrangements. Part of the clones is not present; checked against another copy, under half of the missing clones reflect an unresolved V gene, and the others are unexplained. V and J calls and clone size come straight from that table; D and trimming were deduced from the DNA. The sample data list some 130,000 clones, and just under 85% of these were observed just once. About 13% of the sample lies in the top ten.

Sequencing was done on a sample of peripheral blood. The source is a human donor in a cohort sampled during active COVID-19. In this chain, TRBV6-6 is recombined with TRBJ1-2; the D gene assignment is ambiguous. The CDR3 is CASSYVERTDGYTF. The DNA reads TGTGCCAGCAGTTACGTTGAGCGAACCGATGGCTACACCTTC.